This is a list of T cell receptor beta chains from one sample in a study of CD8 T cells in ankylosing spondylitis. One entry per CDR3 protein, called by TCRdb with MiXCR from the 5' RACE reads. The table lists over 400,000 distinct CDR3 sequences, about 25% of them singletons. The sample comprised blood, either unsorted or a sorted T cell fraction (not recorded which). All receptors derive from a male donor with ankylosing spondylitis. The conserved cysteine and the conserved F or W are not part of the CDR3 here. Where a row states a size, it is once, few, many or the class of an expanded clone; other rows omit it.

clone_size j_call v_call cdr3_aa
once TRBJ1-2 TRBV20-1 SAHRGRGDYGYT
NA TRBJ2-7 TRBV2 ASRSDGTYEQY
NA TRBJ2-2 TRBV30 AQEGSPTNTGELF
few TRBJ2-2 TRBV7-8 ASSSLAVTGELF
few TRBJ2-1 TRBV5-1 ASSLGDLVDEQF
few TRBJ2-1 TRBV25-1 ASSELQNEQF
NA TRBJ2-2 TRBV10-3 AITGTGGGTGELF
NA TRBJ2-5 TRBV20-1 SARTSGRKETQY
few TRBJ2-2 TRBV7-9 ASSPQGKGTGELF
NA TRBJ2-1 TRBV18 ASSSDRDGQF
few TRBJ1-5 TRBV6-1 ASSDGHRRGQPQH
NA TRBJ2-3 TRBV4-1 ASSRWTGRDTDTQY
few TRBJ1-2 TRBV19 ASSIAGNPNYGYT
NA TRBJ1-4 TRBV18 ASSTGTPATNEKLF
NA TRBJ2-1 TRBV24-1 ATSEHKGQGAHNEQF
few TRBJ2-1 TRBV29-1 SVLGNEQF
many TRBJ2-1 TRBV12-3/TRBV12-4 ASSLGTSGDNEQF
NA TRBJ1-5 TRBV20-1 SATGGIVQPQH
NA TRBJ2-1 TRBV4-1 ASSQDWVSYNEQF
few TRBJ2-3 TRBV6-1 ASSGLSTAGITDTQY
few TRBJ1-6 TRBV12-3/TRBV12-4 ASSLVQGGNSPLH
many TRBJ2-1 TRBV6-2/TRBV6-3 ASSFPHGGGGQIYNEQF
NA TRBJ2-3 TRBV29-1 SAWRLAGLASTDTQY
few TRBJ2-7 TRBV20-1 SANQGSSYEQY
many TRBJ1-1 TRBV11-2 ASSQVGAEAF
NA TRBJ1-1 TRBV3-1 ASSQGQGGEAF
NA TRBJ1-1 TRBV7-2 ASNKAQVEAF
NA TRBJ1-1 TRBV20-1 KGQGSETEAF
NA TRBJ2-6 TRBV5-1 ASSLEAGAGANVLT
NA TRBJ2-3 TRBV5-5 ASSLEGWGTDTQY
few TRBJ2-5 TRBV20-1 SASSRTELKETQY
few TRBJ1-4 TRBV2 ASSEAGELNEKLF
NA TRBJ2-2 TRBV20-1 SANPPTGGRPVNTGELF
NA TRBJ2-1 TRBV20-1 SAASLAGSYNEQF
NA TRBJ1-1 TRBV11-2 ASSLTGNSNTEAF
NA TRBJ2-7 TRBV5-1 ASSLEGSPYEQY
NA TRBJ2-5 TRBV3-1 ASSQATGKKGTQY
once TRBJ1-5 TRBV6-1 ASRRGRYSNQPQH
NA TRBJ2-1 TRBV10-3 AISESDRGVSYNEQF